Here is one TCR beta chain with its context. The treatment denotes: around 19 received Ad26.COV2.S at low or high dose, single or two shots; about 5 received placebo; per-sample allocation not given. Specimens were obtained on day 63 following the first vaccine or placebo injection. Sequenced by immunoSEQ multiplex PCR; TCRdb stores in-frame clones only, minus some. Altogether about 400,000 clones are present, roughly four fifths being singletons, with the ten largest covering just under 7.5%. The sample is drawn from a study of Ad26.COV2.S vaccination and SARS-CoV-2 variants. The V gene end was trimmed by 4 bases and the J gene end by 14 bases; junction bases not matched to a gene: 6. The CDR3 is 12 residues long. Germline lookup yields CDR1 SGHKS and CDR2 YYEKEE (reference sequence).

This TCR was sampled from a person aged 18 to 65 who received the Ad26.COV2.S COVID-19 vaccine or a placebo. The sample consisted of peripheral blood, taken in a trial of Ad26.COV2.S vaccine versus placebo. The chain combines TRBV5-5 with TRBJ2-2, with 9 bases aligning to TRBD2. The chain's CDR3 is CASSRGGEPLFF. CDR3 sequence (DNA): TGTGCCAGCAGCCGCGGGGGGGAACCCCTGTTTTTT.